The clone carrying this TCR beta chain occurred a few times. This sample is part of a study of blood T cell repertoires in COVID-19. Overall study context: Acute and convalescent COVID-19 samples came from the United States, Italy and Spain. Sources were T cells, B-cell-depleted T cells, or PBMCs; the material itself was cDNA or gDNA.

Seattle-derived patients entered the study during active infection and were followed longitudinally. Clones were read by immunoSEQ multiplex PCR, and TCRdb kept only the in-frame ones, dropping some. Among approximately 110,000 clones listed, 70% to 75% were seen once. The CDR3 sequence is 18 residues long. Per the germline V gene, CDR1 is LGHNA and CDR2 is YSLEER. The V end lost 2 bases, the J end lost 5 bases, and 21 bases lay between the germline ends. The chain combines TRBV4-3 with TRBJ1-4; D remains ambiguous. The clonotype was recovered from a man at least 80 years old with COVID-19, enrolled during active disease. What was sequenced was peripheral blood. The CDR3 loop reads CASSQFSAARQRNEKLFF. CDR3 nucleotides: TGCGCCAGCAGCCAATTCTCAGCCGCTAGGCAGCGGAATGAAAAACTGTTTTTT.